Shown below are 10 T cell receptor beta chains from a single sample sequenced in a study of control samples from healthy donors and cancer patients. Sequenced by immunoSEQ multiplex PCR; TCRdb stores in-frame clones only, minus some. The table shows about 150,000 clones, with 94% occurring only once. What was sequenced was blood. All receptors derive from a man aged 40-50 years in good health.

The gene calls are TRBV18 and TRBJ1-4; D is unclear. Trimming pared 3 bases from V and 3 bases from J, leaving 11 bases between. Germline assignment: CDR1 KGHSH and CDR2 LQKENI. The CDR3 has 15 residues. DNA for the CDR3: TGTGCCAGCTCACCGCATCTGGGAGCTAATGAAAAACTGTTTTTT. Translating it yields CASSPHLGANEKLFF.

The V gene is TRBV5-4, the J gene TRBJ2-1, with TRBD1 as a possible D gene (6 bases). This CDR3 spans 14 amino acids. The V gene lost 2 bases and the J gene lost 0 bases, with 6 bases spanning the gap. Germline values: CDR1 SGHNT, CDR2 YYREEE (reference sequence). The DNA of the CDR3 is TGTGCCAGCAGCTTCAGGGGCTCCTACAATGAGCAGTTCTTC. It encodes CASSFRGSYNEQFF.

The gene calls are TRBV7-8 and TRBJ1-3; TRBD1 agrees at 10 bases. Trimming at V came to 4 bases and at J to 4 bases, leaving 16 bases not matched to a gene. The CDR3 length is 19 residues. Germline V gene sequence: CDR1 SGHVS, CDR2 FQNEAQ. The CDR3 loop reads CASSSKYAGTGAKGNTIYF. In DNA form, the CDR3 reads TGTGCCAGCAGCTCAAAATATGCCGGGACAGGGGCGAAGGGAAACACCATATATTTT.

The chain has TRBV30 and TRBJ2-1, with 9 bases that match TRBD1. Germline V gives CDR1 GTSNPN, CDR2 SVGIG (reference sequence). There are 12 residues in the CDR3. The V and J ends lost 8 bases and 5 bases, in that order; junction bases with no gene match: 4. The CDR3 nucleotides read TGTGCCGGGGACAGGGAGAACAATGAGCAGTTCTTC. Protein sequence: CAGDRENNEQFF.

The genes are TRBV27 and TRBJ2-7; 8 nucleotides match TRBD1. This CDR3 region has 14 residues. Germline assignment: CDR1 MNHEY and CDR2 SMNVEV (reference sequence). V gave up 6 bases and J gave up 0 bases; unmatched junction bases: 4. The CDR3 protein is CASRDRVGSYEQYF. DNA for the CDR3: TGTGCCAGCAGGGACAGGGTCGGCTCCTACGAGCAGTACTTC.

The CDR3 sequence: CASSLRRAQHF. Here the CDR3 DNA reads TGCGCCAGCAGCCTCCGACGGGCCCAGCATTTT. The V gene is TRBV5-1, the J gene TRBJ1-5, with D hard to call. Germline V CDR1 and CDR2: SGHRS, YFSETQ. V shed 4 bases and J shed 11 bases, with 10 bases lying between them. This CDR3 contains 11 residues.

The chain combines TRBV9 with TRBJ2-2; D gene uncertain. Germline V gene sequence: CDR1 SGDLS, CDR2 YYNGEE. This CDR3 comprises 12 residues. Trimming took 2 bases from V and 6 from J, leaving 5 bases between them. The CDR3 spells CASSVSPGELFF. In DNA, the CDR3 is TGTGCCAGCAGCGTCTCCCCCGGGGAGCTGTTTTTT.

The J gene is TRBJ1-2, the V gene TRBV5-1; maybe TRBD1 (6 bases). The germline CDR1 and CDR2 sequences are SGHRS and YFSETQ. There are 13 residues in the CDR3. V lost 3 bases and J 5 bases, leaving 11 bases between the germline ends. This CDR3 reads CASSSQGGYGYTF. CDR3 in DNA: TGCGCCAGCAGCTCACAGGGCGGGTATGGCTACACCTTC.

V is TRBV11-2 and J is TRBJ2-7; weak D call: TRBD1 (5 bases). Germline lookup yields CDR1 SGHAT and CDR2 FQNNGV. Trimming pared 4 bases from V and 4 bases from J, leaving 11 bases between. The CDR3 consists of 13 residues. The CDR3 reads CASSSGLLYEQYF. CDR3 nucleotides: TGTGCCAGCAGCTCAGGGCTTTTATACGAGCAGTACTTC.

The chain employs TRBV27 and TRBJ2-7; perhaps TRBD2 as D (5 bases). Germline V CDR1 and CDR2: MNHEY, SMNVEV (reference sequence). There are 14 residues in the CDR3. V lost 3 bases to trimming and J lost 6 bases, with 15 bases between them. The CDR3: CASSFGENPSEQYF. CDR3 nucleotides: TGTGCCAGCAGTTTTGGGGAGAACCCTTCCGAGCAGTACTTC.